Listed below are T cell receptor beta chains from one sample, sequenced in a study of CXCR3-negative and CXCR3-positive naive CD8 T cells. Following a re-call of the 5' RACE reads, TCRdb has one entry per CDR3 protein and lacks DNA. The sample table includes some 99,000 distinct CDR3 sequences. The sample taken for sequencing was naive CXCR3+ CD8+ T cells from blood. All receptors derive from a human donor in good health. Some clones in this sample may be carry-over from other donors' samples. Each CDR3 is given with its conserved first and last residue.

V gene	J gene	CDR3 protein
TRBV19	TRBJ2-1	CASSMGNRGTYNEQFF
TRBV4-3	TRBJ2-1	CASSQDRAGSSYNEQFF
TRBV27	TRBJ1-5	CASSFGQSNQPQHF
TRBV19	TRBJ2-6	CASSIGGWSSGANVLTF
TRBV20-1	TRBJ1-1	CSARDYRGLGVNTEAFF
TRBV12-3/TRBV12-4	TRBJ1-6	CASSLTGPSAPLHF
TRBV7-7	TRBJ2-5	CASSRTGGAFETQYF
TRBV4-3	TRBJ2-3	CASSQDRSQPGQYF
TRBV7-9	TRBJ2-5	CASTLKIGTSGEIETQYF
TRBV15	TRBJ2-4	CATSRGRQNIQYF
TRBV20-1	TRBJ2-1	CSAREASHNEQFF
TRBV10-3	TRBJ2-3	CATASPTKNTDTQYF
TRBV7-3	TRBJ2-3	CASSLTWDITDTQYF
TRBV29-1	TRBJ1-1	CSVAWASMNTEAFF
TRBV7-8	TRBJ2-1	CASSLAVGTGHNEQFF
TRBV29-1	TRBJ1-1	CSVVGGVRAGAEAFF
TRBV5-1	TRBJ2-1	CASSSPGLAGYNEQIF
TRBV7-3	TRBJ2-7	CASSLTGAAEQYF
TRBV4-3	TRBJ2-7	CASSHSGAPSYEQYF
TRBV29-1	TRBJ2-2	CSVEYRGITGELFF
TRBV29-1	TRBJ2-6	CSVEGWYSGANVLTF
TRBV12-5	TRBJ2-5	CASDRTSSEETQYF
TRBV3-1	TRBJ2-1	CASSQGAIASSYNEQFF
TRBV29-1	TRBJ2-5	CSVEGQRRETQYF
TRBV6-2/TRBV6-3	TRBJ2-7	CASLGGAYEQYF